These 21 T cell receptor beta chains came from one sample sequenced in a study of blood T cell repertoires in COVID-19. This table comes from immunoSEQ multiplex PCR, and its TCRdb copy is limited to in-frame clones, with some not included. The sample has roughly 120,000 clones, 90% seen once; the top ten hold approximately 4.3%. The material sequenced was peripheral blood. The receptor source for this set is a woman aged 50 to 60 with acute or convalescent COVID-19.

V gene TRBV6-2 or TRBV6-3 combines with J gene TRBJ1-2, with TRBD1 identical over 9 bases. In germline, CDR1 is MNHEY, CDR2 SVGEGT. This CDR3 spans 15 amino acids. V lost 4 bases, J lost 4 bases, and 7 bases stayed unmatched. The CDR3 sequence: CASSFNRGQSYGYTF. The CDR3 nucleotides are TGTGCCAGCAGTTTCAACAGGGGGCAAAGCTATGGCTACACCTTC.

V and J are TRBV6-4 and TRBJ2-3; possibly TRBD1 for D (6 bases). V dropped 4 bases and J dropped 1 base, with 6 bases sitting between them. The germline CDR1 and CDR2 sequences are MRHNA and SNTAGT. This CDR3 region has 13 residues. The CDR3 loop is CASSAGGTDTQYF. The CDR3 DNA is TGTGCCAGCAGTGCAGGGGGCACAGATACGCAGTATTTT.

The chain is built from TRBV28 and TRBJ1-5; 8 nucleotides align to TRBD1. The CDR3 is made up of 16 amino acids. Losses at the gene ends were 3 bases for V and 4 bases for J; bases not matched to a gene: 8. CDR1 and CDR2 (germline): MDHEN, SYDVKM. The CDR3: CASSFRGRTYNQPQHF. The CDR3 bases are TGTGCCAGCAGTTTCAGGGGGCGCACGTATAATCAGCCCCAGCATTTT. Full variable domain (rest looked up from reference TRBV28 and TRBJ1-5): DVKVTQSSRYLVKRTGEKVFLECVQDMDHENMFWYRQDPGLGLRLIYFSYDVKMKEKGDIPEGYSVSREKKERFSLILESASTNQTSMYLCASSFRGRTYNQPQHFGDGTRLSIL.

The chain joins TRBV18 to TRBJ2-7; D not certain. Germline values: CDR1 KGHSH, CDR2 LQKENI. V shed 0 bases and J shed 4 bases, with 7 bases lying between them. The CDR3 sequence is 13 residues long. In DNA, the CDR3 is TGTGCCAGCTCACCACCCTCGGTTTACGAGCAGTACTTC. Amino acid sequence: CASSPPSVYEQYF.

The chain combines TRBV18 with TRBJ2-7; TRBD2 matches 7 bases. After removal of 5 bases from V and 0 bases from J, the junction contained 10 bases not matched to a gene. Germline V CDR1 and CDR2: KGHSH, LQKENI. The CDR3 has 16 amino acids. In DNA, the CDR3 is TGTGCCAGCTCATCATACGGGAGGTTCGGCTCCTACGAGCAGTACTTC. Amino acids: CASSSYGRFGSYEQYF.

This chain joins TRBV19 and TRBJ2-7; the match to TRBD2 covers 8 bases. The V segment lost 6 bases and the J segment 3 bases; nucleotides outside the gene matches: 7. The CDR3 has 14 amino acids. Germline assignment: CDR1 LNHDA and CDR2 SQIVND (reference sequence). CDR3 sequence reads: CASSWGAGGYEQYF. CDR3 bases: TGTGCCAGTAGCTGGGGGGCGGGAGGCTACGAGCAGTACTTC.

The chain uses TRBV10-3 and TRBJ2-1; TRBD1 matches at 9 bases. Germline assignment: CDR1 ENHRY and CDR2 SYGVKD. J lost 9 bases, V lost 11 bases, and 14 bases had no gene match. The CDR3 extends over 14 amino acids. CDR3 in amino acids: CAGGRDRALSEQFF. CDR3 in DNA: TGTGCCGGCGGCCGGGACAGGGCCCTCAGTGAGCAGTTCTTC.

This chain joins TRBV11-2 and TRBJ1-5, with D possibly matching TRBD1 (6 bases). Trimming took off 5 bases at V and 8 bases at J, with 16 bases between the two ends. The germline V gene has CDR1 SGHAT and CDR2 FQNNGV. The CDR3 is 14 residues long. This CDR3 is CASSPVGGEEPQHF. The CDR3 region has the DNA TGTGCCAGCAGCCCCGTAGGGGGTGAAGAGCCCCAGCATTTT.

The chain uses TRBV2 and TRBJ2-7; tentative D call: TRBD2 (7 bases). V shed 6 bases and J shed 6 bases, with 15 bases lying between them. Per germline, CDR1 SNHLY and CDR2 FYNNEI. CDR3 size: 13 residues. The CDR3 region is CASRPRGGGEQYF. CDR3 sequence (DNA): TGTGCCAGCAGGCCAAGGGGGGGAGGCGAGCAGTACTTC.

This chain joins TRBV2 and TRBJ1-5, with 9 bases fitting TRBD1. CDR1 and CDR2 (germline): SNHLY, FYNNEI. The CDR3 is 14 amino acids. V dropped 6 bases and J dropped 6; count of bases not matched to a gene: 6. CDR3 nucleotide sequence: TGTGCCAGCAGCGGTGGGACAGGGCGTCAGCCCCAGCATTTT. As protein: CASSGGTGRQPQHF. Using reference TRBV2 and TRBJ1-5 for the parts outside the CDR3, the full variable domain is EPEVTQTPSHQVTQMGQEVILRCVPISNHLYFYWYRQILGQKVEFLVSFYNNEISEKSEIFDDQFSVERPDGSNFTLKIRSTKLEDSAMYFCASSGGTGRQPQHFGDGTRLSIL.

This clone was seen once. This chain links TRBV5-1 with TRBJ2-7; 10 bases map to TRBD1. Germline V gives CDR1 SGHRS, CDR2 YFSETQ. The CDR3 runs 14 residues. After removal of 3 bases from V and 5 bases from J, the junction contained 5 bases not matched to a gene. The CDR3 region has the DNA TGCGCCAGCAGCTCAAGACAGGGGGCCCACGAGCAGTACTTC. Translated, it gives CASSSRQGAHEQYF. Supplemented by reference TRBV5-1 and TRBJ2-7, the full variable domain reads KAGVTQTPRYLIKTRGQQVTLSCSPISGHRSVSWYQQTPGQGLQFLFEYFSETQRNKGNFPGRFSGRQFSNSRSEMNVSTLELGDSALYLCASSSRQGAHEQYFGPGTRLTVT.

This chain joins TRBV9 and TRBJ1-3; D uncertain. Trimming cost V 0 bases and J 0 bases, with 10 bases left between them. The CDR3 extends over 16 amino acids. Germline CDR1 and CDR2: SGDLS and YYNGEE. CDR3 sequence: CASSVGGGSSGNTIYF. The CDR3 DNA follows: TGTGCCAGCAGCGTAGGGGGTGGGAGCTCTGGAAACACCATATATTTT.

This clone was seen a few times. The rearrangement uses TRBV12-3 or TRBV12-4 and TRBJ1-1; 10 bases fit TRBD1. The CDR3 is made up of 12 amino acids. The ends lost 6 bases at V and 6 bases at J; junction bases unmatched: 1. Here the CDR3 DNA reads TGTGCCAGCAGAGGGACAGGGGCTGAAGCTTTCTTT. It yields the protein CASRGTGAEAFF.

In this sample, this clone turned up once. The gene calls are TRBV20-1 and TRBJ1-5; D is ambiguous. The CDR3 spans 13 residues. Germline assignment: CDR1 DFQATT and CDR2 SNEGSKA (reference sequence). V shed 3 bases and J shed 2 bases, with 8 bases lying between them. The CDR3 coding sequence is TGCAGTGCTAGTGGCGGGGGCAATCAGCCCCAGCATTTT. Translation: CSASGGGNQPQHF.

J is TRBJ2-2 and V is TRBV12-3 or TRBV12-4, with a possible D match to TRBD1 (6 bases). Between the trimmed V and J ends, which lost 8 bases and 4 bases, there was a span of 8 bases. This CDR3 has 12 residues. DNA for the CDR3: TGTGCCAGCGGACAGATCACCGGGGAGCTGTTTTTT. Amino acid sequence: CASGQITGELFF.

The V and J genes are TRBV27 and TRBJ1-2; D is possibly TRBD1 (5 bases). V gave up 4 bases and J gave up 2 bases, with 17 bases separating them. The CDR3 has 16 residues. Germline V gene sequence: CDR1 MNHEY, CDR2 SMNVEV (reference sequence). CDR3 sequence: CASSSLSGGANYGYTF. In DNA, the CDR3 is TGTGCCAGCAGTTCCCTTTCGGGAGGGGCAAACTATGGCTACACCTTC.

The chain uses TRBV7-9 and TRBJ2-7; 7 bases map to TRBD2. The V gene's germline CDR1 is SEHNR and CDR2 FQNEAQ (reference sequence). J was trimmed by 2 bases and V by 1 base; bases with no gene match: 5. The CDR3 consists of 15 residues. The CDR3, as DNA: TGTGCCAGCAGCTTAGGAGCGGGGACCACCTACGAGCAGTACTTC. Translation gives CASSLGAGTTYEQYF.

The chain joins TRBV5-1 to TRBJ2-1, with TRBD1 as a possible D gene (6 bases). The V and J ends lost 4 bases and 5 bases respectively, with 13 bases between them. The CDR3 is 14 amino acids. Germline CDR1 and CDR2: SGHRS and YFSETQ. CDR3 in DNA: TGCGCCAGCAGCATCTACAGGGTAGACAATGAGCAGTTCTTC. Residues: CASSIYRVDNEQFF.

Only one count was recorded for this clone. The chain uses TRBV7-8 and TRBJ1-5; 8 positions match TRBD1. CDR3 length: 17 amino acids. Germline assignment: CDR1 SGHVS and CDR2 FQNEAQ. J was trimmed by 5 bases and V by 0 bases; bases with no gene match: 9. The CDR3 loop is CASSLARRTGTHQPQHF. CDR3 nucleotide sequence: TGTGCCAGCAGCTTAGCGAGGAGGACAGGGACCCATCAGCCCCAGCATTTT. The full variable domain, with the rest looked up from reference TRBV7-8 and TRBJ1-5, is GAGVSQSPRYKVAKRGQDVALRCDPISGHVSLFWYQQALGQGPEFLTYFQNEAQLDKSGLPSDRFFAERPEGSVSTLKIQRTQQEDSAVYLCASSLARRTGTHQPQHFGDGTRLSIL.

CDR3 in amino acids: CASSFSGTSNTGELFF. As DNA, the CDR3 is TGCGCCAGCAGCTTCTCCGGGACATCGAACACCGGGGAGCTGTTTTTT. The chain couples TRBV5-1 to TRBJ2-2, with D perhaps TRBD1 (6 bases). The CDR3 sequence is 16 residues long. The germline V gene has CDR1 SGHRS and CDR2 YFSETQ. The V end lost 2 bases, the J end lost 0 bases, and 11 bases lay between the germline ends.

DNA of the CDR3: TGTGCCAGCAGTGAATTGGCTAGCGGGAGTGAGACCCAGTACTTC. Translating gives CASSELASGSETQYF. J is TRBJ2-5 and V is TRBV6-1; 10 bases align to TRBD2. Germline trimming cut 2 bases from V and 5 bases from J; bases unmatched to any gene: 5. The CDR3 has 15 amino acids. CDR1 and CDR2 from the germline V gene are MNHNS and SASEGT.